These T cell receptor beta chains were read from a single sample in a study of blood T cell repertoires in COVID-19. Clones were sequenced by immunoSEQ multiplex PCR, and TCRdb holds only the in-frame ones, with some missing. The repertoire includes over 300,000 clones, 85% of them detected once, and just over 7% sits in the top ten. Material: peripheral blood. Receptors were obtained from a human donor in a cohort sampled during active COVID-19. CDR3s include the opening cysteine and the closing phenylalanine or tryptophan. A D gene is named only where the DNA matches it firmly. The size entry is marked missing in some rows and otherwise reads once, few, many or a size class.

V: TRBV21-1
J: TRBJ1-1
size: -
D: -
CDR3: CASSKWEGGNTEAFF
DNA: TGTGCCAGCAGCAAATGGGAAGGGGGGAACACTGAAGCTTTCTTT

V: TRBV2
J: TRBJ2-1
size: -
D: TRBD1
CDR3: CATTRQGQVLNEQFF
DNA: TGTGCCACCACGAGACAGGGTCAAGTTCTCAATGAGCAGTTCTTC

V: TRBV7-2
J: TRBJ2-3
size: many
D: TRBD2
CDR3: CASSMIAGGTDTQYF
DNA: TGTGCCAGCAGCATGATAGCGGGGGGCACAGATACGCAGTATTTT

V: TRBV19
J: TRBJ1-2
size: -
D: TRBD1
CDR3: CASRSPGQGNGYTF
DNA: TGTGCCAGTAGATCCCCGGGACAGGGAAACGGCTACACCTTC

V: TRBV19
J: TRBJ1-2
size: once
D: TRBD1
CDR3: CASSAGQGNYGYTF
DNA: TGTGCCAGTAGTGCCGGACAGGGGAACTATGGCTACACCTTC

V: TRBV24-1
J: TRBJ1-1
size: -
D: -
CDR3: CATSDRGGASTEAFF
DNA: TGTGCCACCAGTGACCGAGGGGGGGCAAGCACTGAAGCTTTCTTT

V: TRBV19
J: TRBJ2-2
size: -
D: -
CDR3: CASSSNRVPGELFF
DNA: TGTGCCAGTAGTAGCAACAGGGTCCCCGGGGAGCTGTTTTTT

V: TRBV5-4
J: TRBJ1-4
size: -
D: -
CDR3: CASSDTSVPHGELFF
DNA: TGTGCCAGCAGCGATACAAGCGTGCCCCATGGAGAACTGTTTTTT

V: TRBV25-1
J: TRBJ1-2
size: -
D: TRBD1
CDR3: CASSPGQGIDGYTF
DNA: TGTGCCAGCAGCCCGGGACAGGGGATCGATGGCTACACCTTC

V: TRBV2
J: TRBJ1-5
size: -
D: TRBD1
CDR3: CASPYRGLGNQPQHF
DNA: TGTGCCAGCCCATACAGGGGGCTCGGCAATCAGCCCCAGCATTTT

V: TRBV7-3
J: TRBJ1-1
size: -
D: TRBD1
CDR3: CASSSTGGGTEAFF
DNA: TGTGCCAGCAGCTCGACAGGGGGAGGCACTGAAGCTTTCTTT

V: TRBV27
J: TRBJ2-7
size: -
D: TRBD1
CDR3: CASSWTGVSSYEQYF
DNA: TGTGCCAGCAGTTGGACAGGCGTGAGCTCCTACGAGCAGTACTTC

V: TRBV7-9
J: TRBJ1-5
size: few
D: -
CDR3: CASKRGDSQPQHF
DNA: TGTGCCAGCAAACGGGGGGATAGTCAGCCCCAGCATTTT

V: TRBV7-6
J: TRBJ2-1
size: -
D: TRBD1
CDR3: CASSLAGQYYNEQFF
DNA: TGTGCCAGCAGCTTAGCGGGACAGTACTACAATGAGCAGTTCTTC

V: TRBV28
J: TRBJ1-4
size: -
D: TRBD1
CDR3: CATLQGLSEKLFF
DNA: TGTGCCACGCTACAGGGGTTGAGTGAAAAACTGTTTTTT

V: TRBV2
J: TRBJ1-5
size: few
D: TRBD1
CDR3: CAIKEDRGNQPQHF
DNA: TGTGCCATCAAGGAGGACAGGGGAAATCAGCCCCAGCATTTT

V: TRBV6-5
J: TRBJ2-1
size: -
D: -
CDR3: CASSQRGGSYNEQFF
DNA: TGTGCCAGCAGTCAAAGGGGGGGATCCTACAATGAGCAGTTCTTC

V: TRBV24-1
J: TRBJ2-2
size: -
D: TRBD1
CDR3: CATSGEGQGARTGELFF
DNA: TGTGCCACCAGTGGCGAAGGACAGGGGGCGAGGACCGGGGAGCTGTTTTTT

V: TRBV29-1
J: TRBJ2-2
size: -
D: TRBD2
CDR3: CSATPGLAGGTGELFF
DNA: TGCAGCGCAACCCCGGGACTAGCGGGAGGGACCGGGGAGCTGTTTTTT

V: TRBV7-6
J: TRBJ2-3
size: -
D: TRBD2
CDR3: CASSLGLAGGADTQYF
DNA: TGTGCCAGCAGCTTAGGGCTAGCGGGAGGGGCAGATACGCAGTATTTT

V: TRBV7-2
J: TRBJ2-1
size: -
D: -
CDR3: CASSLEPLYNEQFF
DNA: TGTGCCAGCAGCTTAGAGCCTTTGTACAATGAGCAGTTCTTC

V: TRBV5-1
J: TRBJ2-5
size: -
D: TRBD2
CDR3: CASSLTKSGGALGETQYF
DNA: TGCGCCAGCAGCTTGACAAAGAGCGGGGGGGCCTTGGGAGAGACCCAGTACTTC

V: TRBV7-2
J: TRBJ2-5
size: -
D: TRBD1
CDR3: CASSFQGAGETQYF
DNA: TGTGCCAGCAGCTTCCAGGGGGCGGGGGAGACCCAGTACTTC

V: TRBV5-1
J: TRBJ1-1
size: -
D: TRBD1
CDR3: CASSLVVTGEGGTEAFF
DNA: TGCGCCAGCAGCTTGGTGGTGACAGGGGAAGGTGGCACTGAAGCTTTCTTT

V: TRBV5-1
J: TRBJ2-2
size: -
D: -
CDR3: CASSLSVSGELFF
DNA: TGCGCCAGCAGCTTGTCGGTGTCCGGGGAGCTGTTTTTT

V: TRBV9
J: TRBJ1-2
size: -
D: -
CDR3: CASSATGVGGYTF
DNA: TGTGCCAGCAGTGCAACAGGAGTTGGTGGCTACACCTTC

V: TRBV12-3/TRBV12-4
J: TRBJ1-2
size: -
D: -
CDR3: CASSFRVSSGYTF
DNA: TGTGCCAGCAGTTTTCGGGTATCTAGTGGCTACACCTTC

V: TRBV6-1
J: TRBJ2-3
size: -
D: TRBD2
CDR3: CASSEFTGGGVFDTQYF
DNA: TGTGCCAGCAGTGAATTTACGGGAGGGGGGGTTTTCGATACGCAGTATTTT

V: TRBV29-1
J: TRBJ2-7
size: few
D: -
CDR3: CSAGNREYEQYF
DNA: TGCAGCGCCGGTAATAGAGAATACGAGCAGTACTTC